This T cell receptor (beta chain) was captured by sequencing in a study of neurological immune-mediated disorders. Study-wide results and limits: CDR3 amino acid sequences of expanded clones were not shared across subjects, a result suggesting private repertoires in all groups.

Germline loops: CDR1 SEHNR, CDR2 FQNEAQ (reference sequence). The trim removed 3 bases at V and 0 bases at J, leaving 6 bases unmatched. The CDR3 extends over 17 amino acids. This clonotype occurred many times. Its antigen is still unknown. Each CDR3 protein gets one entry after TCRdb re-called the 5' RACE reads with MiXCR. The sample has about 44,000 distinct CDR3 sequences; about 6% are singletons. The genes are TRBV7-9 and TRBJ2-2, with TRBD2 identical over 8 bases. This sequence originates from a woman aged 40-49 years in good health. Sequenced sample: CD4+ T cells from blood. The CDR3 nucleotides read TGTGCCAGCAGCTTCCCCAGCGGGAGAGCGAACACCGGGGAGCTGTTTTTT. Translating it yields CASSFPSGRANTGELFF.